Below, one T cell receptor (beta chain) is given with its context. What antigen it recognizes has not been identified. No base-level quality is on record; no much larger clone is a single base apart. The data derive from a study of blood T cell repertoires in COVID-19 (dated by TCRdb to 2018 to 2021). Context from the whole study: The collaborator samples originated in the United States, Italy and Spain and spanned the acute and convalescent phases of COVID-19. The prospective study material was composed of cDNA or gDNA derived from T cells, B-cell-depleted T cells, or PBMCs. Deeply sampled blood TCRbeta repertoires from subjects exposed to, actively infected with, or recovered from COVID-19 were included in the dataset. The repertoires were released in a freely available public database intended as a resource for research on the immune response to SARS-CoV-2. Samples were obtained from the ongoing ImmuneRACE study (first 160 participants) and from 1,254 subjects provided by 6 global collaborators. Nearly every sample came with metadata listing a de-identified subject ID, COVID-19 status, age in years and sex. HLA class I and class II types, where available, came from metadata supplied by the sample provider rather than from assay-based typing. Findings and caveats that apply to the study as a whole: The amount of clinical and demographic metadata varied by source and participant and was provided uncurated.

Whole blood was collected in K2EDTA tubes by collaborating institutions according to the institutions' own protocols. Collaborator samples were shipped for TCRbeta analysis as frozen whole blood, isolated PBMCs, or DNA extracted from either sample type. TCRbeta CDR3 regions were amplified from genomic DNA by means of the immunoSEQ Assay, a bias-controlled multiplex PCR. For the original study's pipeline: The number of nucleated cells in each sample was estimated by amplification of reference gene primers within the assay. Sequence reads were collapsed and filtered to measure the absolute abundance of every unique TCRbeta CDR3 rearrangement. For each sample, productive Simpson clonality was calculated by taking the square root of Simpson's diversity index across productive rearrangements. TCRdb took this table from immuneACCESS and kept in-frame rearrangements with V and J called. Such tables lack part of the clones; where checked against another copy, unresolved V genes explain under half of the gap, and the rest is unexplained. That table gives V, J and clone size, and the DNA gave D and trimming. Here the sample has tens of thousands of clones; approximately 80% occur a single time. The top ten clonotypes cover approximately 5.8% of the sample.

The trim is 2 bases for V and 6 bases for J, with a gap of 10 bases between the germline ends. CDR3 length: 13 amino acids, cysteine to phenylalanine. This entry keeps only the CDR3 DNA: 39 bases, framed from base 1. The receptor comes from a man between 60 and 75 years old with active or convalescent COVID-19. Sample: peripheral blood. The chain is encoded by TRBV12-3 or TRBV12-4 joined to TRBJ1-2, with TRBD1 perhaps the D gene, on 6 matching bases. The nucleotide sequence reads TGTGCCAGCAGTTTACTACAGGGAGATGGCTACACCTTC. Its translation is CASSLLQGDGYTF.